These 5 T cell receptor beta chains were all obtained from the same sample, sequenced in a study of shared clonotypes between healthy human individuals. Clones were sequenced by immunoSEQ multiplex PCR, and TCRdb holds only the in-frame ones, with some missing. The table records about 1 million clones, about 75% of them present only once. The sequenced sample consisted of memory CD4+ T cells sorted from blood. Subset defined: CD45RA-negative fraction. The receptors come from a young man in good health.

The chain recombines TRBV28 with TRBJ1-6, with TRBD1 matching over 9 bases. CDR3 size: 16 residues. Germline assignment: CDR1 MDHEN and CDR2 SYDVKM. V lost 5 bases to trimming and J lost 5 bases; unmatched junction nucleotides: 7. CDR3 protein: CASSPSGTGNNSPLHF. The CDR3 DNA sequence: TGTGCCAGCAGTCCCTCCGGGACAGGGAATAATTCACCCCTCCACTTT.

A remark on this clone: The identical CDR3 is also encoded by other nucleotide sequences in the sample. This chain joins TRBV30 and TRBJ2-5, with D perhaps matching TRBD2 (5 bases). From germline, CDR1 is GTSNPN and CDR2 SVGIG (reference sequence). The CDR3 has 13 amino acids. Trimming removed 1 base at V and 1 base at J, with 7 bases between. CDR3 in amino acids: CAWSGSGQETQYF. CDR3 sequence (DNA): TGTGCCTGGAGTGGGAGCGGCCAAGAGACCCAGTACTTC.

As regards this clone: A much larger clone lies one base from this, so it may be a read error. This chain uses TRBV4-1 with TRBJ2-1; TRBD2 aligns across 8 bases. Germline V gives CDR1 MGHRA, CDR2 YSYEKL. Trimming cost V 3 bases and J 2 bases; bases outside gene matches: 3. The CDR3 has 15 residues. The CDR3 DNA reads TGCGCCAGCAGCCACGACGGGGGGGCCTACAATGAGCAGTTCTTC. Amino acids: CASSHDGGAYNEQFF.

The chain couples TRBV7-9 to TRBJ2-2; D is undetermined. The CDR3 totals 16 residues. Germline lookup yields CDR1 SEHNR and CDR2 FQNEAQ (reference sequence). The ends were cut back, 1 base at V and 0 bases at J, with 9 bases in the middle. CDR3 nucleotides: TGTGCCAGCAGCTTAGATCAGGTTTCGAACACCGGGGAGCTGTTTTTT. Its translation is CASSLDQVSNTGELFF.

This clone appeared a few times. The CDR3 loop is CAWGLTGVHTF. Here the CDR3 DNA reads TGTGCCTGGGGGCTCACAGGGGTCCACACCTTC. The rearrangement joins TRBV30 to TRBJ1-2; 7 nucleotides match TRBD1. With 5 bases clipped from V and 12 bases from J, the junction kept 9 bases outside the gene matches. In germline, CDR1 is GTSNPN, CDR2 SVGIG (reference sequence). The CDR3 extends over 11 amino acids.